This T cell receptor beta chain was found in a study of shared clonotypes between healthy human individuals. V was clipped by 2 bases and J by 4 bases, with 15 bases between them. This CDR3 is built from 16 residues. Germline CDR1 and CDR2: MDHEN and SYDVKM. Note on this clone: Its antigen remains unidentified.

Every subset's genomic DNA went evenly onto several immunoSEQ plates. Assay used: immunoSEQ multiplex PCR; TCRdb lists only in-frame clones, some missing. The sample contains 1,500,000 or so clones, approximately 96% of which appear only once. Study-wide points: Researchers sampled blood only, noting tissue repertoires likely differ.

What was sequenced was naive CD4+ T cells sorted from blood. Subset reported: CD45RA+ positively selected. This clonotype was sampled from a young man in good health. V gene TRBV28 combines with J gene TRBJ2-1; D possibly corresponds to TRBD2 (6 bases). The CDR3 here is CASSLLFGGSYNEQFF. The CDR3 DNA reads TGTGCCAGCAGTTTACTTTTTGGAGGGTCGTACAATGAGCAGTTCTTC. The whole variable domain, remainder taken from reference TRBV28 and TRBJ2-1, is DVKVTQSSRYLVKRTGEKVFLECVQDMDHENMFWYRQDPGLGLRLIYFSYDVKMKEKGDIPEGYSVSREKKERFSLILESASTNQTSMYLCASSLLFGGSYNEQFFGPGTRLTVL.